These T cell receptor beta chains were read from a single sample in a study of shared clonotypes between healthy human individuals. Sequencing used immunoSEQ multiplex PCR; TCRdb keeps in-frame clones, though not all of them. The table has some 360,000 clones, 73% seen once; the top ten hold around 9.3%. Sequenced material: memory CD4+ T cells sorted from blood. These receptor sequences come from a man aged 25 to 40 in good health. Each CDR3 is given with its conserved first and last residue. A D gene is named only where the DNA matches it firmly. Size tells how often a clone was seen (once, few, many) or the class of an expanded clone, and some rows leave it out.

abundance	v_gene	d_gene	j_gene	CDR3nt	CDR3aa
-	TRBV10-3	-	TRBJ2-7	TGTGCCATCAGTGAGGGTATGGACAACCGCTACGAGCAGTACTTC	CAISEGMDNRYEQYF
-	TRBV10-2	-	TRBJ2-2	TGCGCCAGCAGTGAACTTCGAATTCCCGGGGAGCTGTTTTTT	CASSELRIPGELFF
-	TRBV5-1	TRBD1	TRBJ2-3	TGCGCCAGCAGCAGGGGACAGCCAATGCATACGCAGTATTTT	CASSRGQPMHTQYF
-	TRBV5-1	-	TRBJ2-5	TGCGCCACGAAAGAGGGGGACCAAGAGACCCAGTACTTC	CATKEGDQETQYF
-	TRBV15	-	TRBJ2-5	TGTGCCACCAGCAGACAGGGATTTGAGACCCAGTACTTC	CATSRQGFETQYF
once	TRBV5-1	-	TRBJ2-7	TGCGCCAGCAGCTTAACAGGGGAGGCCTACGAGCAGTACTTC	CASSLTGEAYEQYF
few	TRBV27	-	TRBJ2-2	TGTGCCAGCAGTTTAGTCTTAAAAAACACCGGGGAGCTGTTTTTT	CASSLVLKNTGELFF
-	TRBV28	-	TRBJ2-7	TGTGCCAGCAGTGAAGGGGCCAGCGACTCCTACGAGCAGTACTTC	CASSEGASDSYEQYF
-	TRBV7-9	TRBD1	TRBJ2-7	TGTGCCAGCAGTTCGACAGGGTGGAGCTCCTACGAGCAGTACTTC	CASSSTGWSSYEQYF
few	TRBV6-1	-	TRBJ2-1	TGTGCCAGCAGTGAAAAGGCGCCGGTCTCGTACAATGAGCAGTTCTTC	CASSEKAPVSYNEQFF
-	TRBV29-1	TRBD2	TRBJ2-1	TGCAGCGGCAACGGACTAGCGGGAGTTGCTGAGCAGTTCTTC	CSGNGLAGVAEQFF
-	TRBV11-2	-	TRBJ2-3	TGTGCCAGCAGCTTAGAAAGGGAGGATACGCAGTATTTT	CASSLEREDTQYF
few	TRBV14	TRBD2	TRBJ2-3	TGTGCCAGCAGCTTAAGCGGGAGGGCCCGGCTGGGCACAGATACGCAGTATTTT	CASSLSGRARLGTDTQYF
many	TRBV20-1	-	TRBJ2-1	TGCAGTGCTAGAGAGGGATATGAGCAGTTCTTC	CSAREGYEQFF
-	TRBV30	TRBD1	TRBJ2-3	TGTGCCTGGAACAGGGGAAGCACAGATACGCAGTATTTT	CAWNRGSTDTQYF
-	TRBV5-1	-	TRBJ2-7	TGCGCCAGCAGCAGCAGATACGAGCAGTACTTC	CASSSRYEQYF
-	TRBV5-1	TRBD1	TRBJ1-1	TGCGCCAGCAGCTTGTTGGGACAGGGGGTTTCGAACACTGAAGCTTTCTTT	CASSLLGQGVSNTEAFF
-	TRBV7-2	-	TRBJ1-4	TGTGCCAGCAGCGTGGACCTTGGTAATGAAAAACTGTTTTTT	CASSVDLGNEKLFF
-	TRBV2	TRBD1	TRBJ2-7	TGTGCCAGCAGGGCAAACGACAGGGGGATAGACTACGAGCAGTACTTC	CASRANDRGIDYEQYF
once	TRBV4-1	-	TRBJ1-4	TGCGCCAGCAGCCCACAGGGAACTCCGGGAAAACTGTTTTTT	CASSPQGTPGKLFF
once	TRBV5-1	TRBD1	TRBJ2-7	TGCGCCAGCAGCAGGGACAGGGGCCCCTACGAGCAGTACTTC	CASSRDRGPYEQYF
-	TRBV2	-	TRBJ1-2	TGTGCCATGGGTGGGGGCCGTAACTATGGCTACACCTTC	CAMGGGRNYGYTF
-	TRBV6-1	TRBD2	TRBJ2-1	TGTGCCAGCAGTAGCCCGGGACTAGCGGGACGTCAGTTCTTC	CASSSPGLAGRQFF
-	TRBV10-3	TRBD2	TRBJ2-7	TGTGCCATCAGGAAGACTAGCGGGAGCTACGAGCAGTACTTC	CAIRKTSGSYEQYF
-	TRBV5-6	TRBD2	TRBJ2-1	TGTGCCAGCAGCTTTTCTAGCGGGGGTAATGAGCAGTTCTTC	CASSFSSGGNEQFF
-	TRBV28	-	TRBJ1-2	TGTGCCGTCCGGGACACCGGCAGGAGCACTGGCTACACCTTC	CAVRDTGRSTGYTF